This section outlines one T cell receptor beta chain sequence together with its context. This entry comes from a study of blood T cell repertoires in COVID-19. Study-level information: Acute-phase and convalescent COVID-19 samples originated in the United States, Italy and Spain. The analysed material was cDNA or gDNA that came from T cells, B-cell-depleted T cells, or PBMCs.

Under the authors' procedure: By means of reference gene primer amplification, nucleated cell counts were estimated. Using immunoSEQ multiplex PCR, the repertoire was profiled, and TCRdb retains in-frame clones only, with some absent. D and trimming were read from the DNA, whereas the V and J calls and clone size are those reported in that table. Of some 420,000 clones listed, 80% to 90% are singletons. Ages ranged from about 18 to 89 years, with residence in 24 US areas. Germline V gene lookup returns CDR1 MDHEN and CDR2 SYDVKM. V shed 2 bases and J 6 bases; nucleotides not matched to a gene: 4. The CDR3 contains 15 residues.

The chain couples TRBV28 to TRBJ1-5; 10 positions match TRBD1. This clonotype was sampled from a man aged 25 to 40 who had recovered from COVID-19. The specimen sequenced was PBMCs or T cells enriched from blood (not recorded which). The CDR3 is CASSLAGQGRQPQHF. The CDR3 nucleotides are TGTGCCAGCAGTTTAGCGGGACAGGGGCGTCAGCCCCAGCATTTT.